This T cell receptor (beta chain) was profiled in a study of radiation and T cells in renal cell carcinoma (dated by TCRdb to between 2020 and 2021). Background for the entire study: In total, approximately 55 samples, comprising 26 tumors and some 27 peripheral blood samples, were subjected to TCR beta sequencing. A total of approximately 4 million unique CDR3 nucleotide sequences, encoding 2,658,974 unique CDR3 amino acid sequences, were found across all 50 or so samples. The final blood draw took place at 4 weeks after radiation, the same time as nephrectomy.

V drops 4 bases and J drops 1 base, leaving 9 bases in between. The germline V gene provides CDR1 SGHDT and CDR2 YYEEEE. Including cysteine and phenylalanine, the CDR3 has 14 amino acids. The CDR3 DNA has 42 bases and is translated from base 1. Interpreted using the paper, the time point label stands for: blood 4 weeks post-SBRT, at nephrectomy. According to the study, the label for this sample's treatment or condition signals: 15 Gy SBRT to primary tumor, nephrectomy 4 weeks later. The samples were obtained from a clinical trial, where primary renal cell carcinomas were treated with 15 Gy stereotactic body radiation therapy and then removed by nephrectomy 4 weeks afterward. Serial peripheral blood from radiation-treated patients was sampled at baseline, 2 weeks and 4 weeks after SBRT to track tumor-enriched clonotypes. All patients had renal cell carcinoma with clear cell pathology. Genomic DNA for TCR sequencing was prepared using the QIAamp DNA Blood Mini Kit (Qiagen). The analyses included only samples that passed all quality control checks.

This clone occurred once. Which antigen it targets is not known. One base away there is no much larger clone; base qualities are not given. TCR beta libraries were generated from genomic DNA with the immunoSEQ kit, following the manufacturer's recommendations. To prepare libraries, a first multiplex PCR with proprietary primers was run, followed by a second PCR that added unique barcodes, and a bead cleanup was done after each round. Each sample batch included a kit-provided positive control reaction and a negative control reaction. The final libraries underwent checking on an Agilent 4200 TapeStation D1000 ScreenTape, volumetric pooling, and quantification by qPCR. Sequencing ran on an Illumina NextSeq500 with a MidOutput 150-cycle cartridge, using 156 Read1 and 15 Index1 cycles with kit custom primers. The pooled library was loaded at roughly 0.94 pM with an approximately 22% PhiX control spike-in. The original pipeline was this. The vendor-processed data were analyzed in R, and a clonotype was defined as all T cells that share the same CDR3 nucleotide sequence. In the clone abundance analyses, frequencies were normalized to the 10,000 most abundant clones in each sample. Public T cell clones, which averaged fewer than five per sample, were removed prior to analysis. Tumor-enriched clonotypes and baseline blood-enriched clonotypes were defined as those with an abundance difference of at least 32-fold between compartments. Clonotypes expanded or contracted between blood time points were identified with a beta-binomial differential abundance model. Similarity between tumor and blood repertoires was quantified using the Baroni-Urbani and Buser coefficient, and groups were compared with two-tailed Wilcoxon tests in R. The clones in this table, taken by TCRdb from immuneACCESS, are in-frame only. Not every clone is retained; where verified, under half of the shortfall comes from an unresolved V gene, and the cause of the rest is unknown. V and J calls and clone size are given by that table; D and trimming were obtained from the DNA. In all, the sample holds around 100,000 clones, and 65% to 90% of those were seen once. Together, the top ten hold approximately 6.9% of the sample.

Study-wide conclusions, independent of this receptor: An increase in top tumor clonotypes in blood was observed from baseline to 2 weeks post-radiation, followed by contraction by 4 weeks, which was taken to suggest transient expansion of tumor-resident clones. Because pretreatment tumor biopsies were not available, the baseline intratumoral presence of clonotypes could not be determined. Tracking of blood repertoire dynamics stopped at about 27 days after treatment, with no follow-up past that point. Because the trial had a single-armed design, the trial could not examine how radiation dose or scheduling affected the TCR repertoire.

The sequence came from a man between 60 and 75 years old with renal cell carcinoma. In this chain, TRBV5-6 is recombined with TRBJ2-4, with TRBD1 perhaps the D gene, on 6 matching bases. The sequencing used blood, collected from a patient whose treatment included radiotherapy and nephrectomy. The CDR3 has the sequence CASSPTGAKNIQYF. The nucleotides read TGTGCCAGCAGCCCGACAGGCGCCAAAAACATTCAGTACTTC.